The 10 T cell receptor beta chains in this list originate from one sample, sequenced in a study of blood T cell repertoires in COVID-19 (dated by TCRdb to the early 2020s). Receptor amplification or capture employed the immunoSEQ multiplex PCR assay. The clones in this table, taken by TCRdb from immuneACCESS, are in-frame only. Not every clone is retained; where verified, under half of the shortfall comes from an unresolved V gene, and the cause of the rest is unknown. The sample includes over 50,000 clones, with about 77% observed a single time. Clones ranked in the top ten supply roughly 20% of the sample. The sequenced material came from peripheral blood. These receptors were taken from a man older than 75 with active or convalescent COVID-19.

J is TRBJ2-3 and V is TRBV29-1; 11 positions match TRBD2. The CDR3 has 14 residues. V dropped 6 bases and J dropped 1; count of bases not matched to a gene: 3. In germline, CDR1 is SQVTM, CDR2 ANQGSEA. In DNA, the CDR3 is TGCAGCGTAACTAGCGGGGGAGGCACAGATACGCAGTATTTT. It is translated as CSVTSGGGTDTQYF.

J is TRBJ1-2 and V is TRBV6-5; perhaps TRBD1 as D (6 bases). The V end was cut by 5 bases, the J end by 6 bases, with 10 bases between. The CDR3 is 12 residues long. Germline lookup yields CDR1 MNHEY and CDR2 SVGAGI. Written as DNA, the CDR3 is TGTGCCAGCAGTACAGGGACCAATGGCTACACCTTC. It specifies CASSTGTNGYTF.

The chain employs TRBV29-1 and TRBJ2-5; D perhaps matches TRBD2 (6 bases). The CDR3 consists of 15 residues. Trimming took off 5 bases at V and 5 bases at J, with 21 bases between the two ends. Germline CDR1 SQVTM, CDR2 ANQGSEA. DNA of the CDR3: TGCAGCGTTTCGTCCGGTAGCGGAGGTGGGGAGACCCAGTACTTC. Its protein is CSVSSGSGGGETQYF. Drawing the rest from reference TRBV29-1 and TRBJ2-5, the complete variable domain is SAVISQKPSRDICQRGTSLTIQCQVDSQVTMMFWYRQQPGQSLTLIATANQGSEATYESGFVIDKFPISRPNLTFSTLTVSNMSPEDSSIYLCSVSSGSGGGETQYFGPGTRLLVL.

This clone appeared a few times. The CDR3 sequence is CASSISGGAGNEQFF. CDR3 sequence (DNA): TGTGCCAGCAGCATCAGCGGGGGGGCTGGCAATGAGCAGTTCTTC. The V gene is TRBV7-3, the J gene TRBJ2-1, with 10 bases identical to TRBD2. The V gene end was trimmed by 5 bases and the J gene end by 6 bases; junction bases not matched to a gene: 7. Germline-derived CDR1 and CDR2 are SGHTA and FQGTGA. The CDR3 consists of 15 residues.

The chain carries TRBV7-2 and TRBJ2-3; 9 positions agree with TRBD2. Germline V gene data show CDR1 as SGHTA and CDR2 as FQGNSA. The CDR3 has 16 amino acids. V was clipped by 6 bases and J by 0 bases; unmatched bases: 7. The CDR3: CASRFPGLASTDTQYF. CDR3 in DNA: TGTGCCAGCAGATTCCCTGGACTAGCGAGCACAGATACGCAGTATTTT.

This chain joins TRBV10-1 and TRBJ1-1; 7 bases agree with TRBD1. CDR1 WNHNN and CDR2 SYGVQD come from the germline V gene (reference sequence). The CDR3 totals 14 residues. The V segment lost 3 bases and the J segment 5 bases; nucleotides outside the gene matches: 6. The CDR3 region has the DNA TGCGCCAGCAGTGACAACAGGGGTGGGACTGAAGCTTTCTTT. Translation gives CASSDNRGGTEAFF.

The V and J genes are TRBV9 and TRBJ1-6, with 11 nucleotides matching TRBD1. Germline CDR1 is SGDLS and CDR2 is YYNGEE. This CDR3 is built from 16 residues. J was trimmed by 10 bases and V by 4 bases; bases with no gene match: 10. CDR3 in DNA: TGTGCCAGCAGCATGGACAGGGGGCGCCTGGGGTCACCCCTCCACTTT. Protein: CASSMDRGRLGSPLHF.

The rearrangement uses TRBV4-3 and TRBJ1-3; tentative D call: TRBD1 (5 bases). The germline gives CDR1 LGHNA, CDR2 YSLEER. This CDR3 spans 14 amino acids. The V gene lost 0 bases and the J gene lost 15 bases, with 18 bases spanning the gap. This chain's CDR3 is CASSQESSGYLEYF. CDR3 DNA sequence: TGCGCCAGCAGCCAAGAGTCCTCAGGGTATTTGGAATATTTT.

The chain is built from TRBV6-2 or TRBV6-3 and TRBJ2-2; possibly TRBD2 for D (6 bases). Trimming removed 5 bases at V and 2 bases at J, with 18 bases between. CDR3 length: 17 amino acids. Per germline, CDR1 MNHEY and CDR2 SVGEGT. The CDR3 nucleotides read TGTGCCAGCAGTCTCCCCCTGACTAGAATTAACACCGGGGAGCTGTTTTTT. Translating gives CASSLPLTRINTGELFF.

The chain joins TRBV28 to TRBJ2-2; 8 nucleotides line up with TRBD1. CDR1 MDHEN and CDR2 SYDVKM come from the germline V gene. V was pared by 1 base and J by 4 bases, with 5 bases of the junction left unmatched. This CDR3 region has 16 residues. The CDR3 DNA sequence: TGTGCCAGCAGTTTATCGGACAGGGTAGTCACCGGGGAGCTGTTTTTT. It yields the protein CASSLSDRVVTGELFF.